Listed here is a single T cell receptor beta chain. With 0 bases removed from V and 4 bases from J, the gap between germline ends came to 16 bases. The CDR3 has 16 amino acids. Germline CDR1 is SGHRS and CDR2 is YFSETQ. The data belong to a study of blood T cell repertoires in COVID-19. Study summary: The samples span acute and convalescent COVID-19 from the United States, Italy and Spain. PBMCs, B-cell-depleted T cells, or T cells provided the cDNA or gDNA that made up the material.

Original data processing: Scientists estimated how many nucleated cells there were by amplifying reference gene primers. Assay used: immunoSEQ multiplex PCR; TCRdb lists only in-frame clones, some missing. V, J and clone size are taken as reported in that table, and D and trimming were inferred from the DNA itself. The sample records 450,000 to 500,000 clones, 80% to 90% being singletons. V gene TRBV5-1 combines with J gene TRBJ1-2; possibly TRBD1 for D (6 bases). This TCR was sampled from a human donor in a cohort sampled during active COVID-19. Sequenced sample: peripheral blood. CDR3 sequence reads: CASSLGGQSRSYGYTF. The DNA of the CDR3 is TGCGCCAGCAGCTTGGGGGGGCAATCCAGATCCTATGGCTACACCTTC.